The source of this T cell receptor (beta chain) is a study of blood T cell repertoires in COVID-19. Study as a whole: Both acute and convalescent COVID-19 samples were obtained from the United States, Italy and Spain. T cells, B-cell-depleted T cells, or PBMCs provided the cDNA or gDNA that served as material.

In the authors' methods: Counts of nucleated cells, estimated from reference gene primer amplification, were obtained. The protocol was immunoSEQ multiplex PCR, while the TCRdb copy is restricted to in-frame clones and leaves out a portion. V and J calls and clone size are given by that table; D and trimming were obtained from the DNA. The sample shows roughly 260,000 clones, more than 75% of them seen only once. The V gene end was trimmed by 6 bases and the J gene end by 0 bases; junction bases not matched to a gene: 4. Germline-derived CDR1 and CDR2 are SNHLY and FYNNEI. CDR3 size: 15 residues. The sequence was obtained from a man aged 40-49 years who had recovered from COVID-19. The gene calls are TRBV2 and TRBJ2-7; TRBD2 matches 11 bases. The material sequenced was peripheral blood. The CDR3 here is CASSRGLADSYEQYF. The CDR3 nucleotides read TGTGCCAGCAGCAGGGGACTAGCGGACTCCTACGAGCAGTACTTC.